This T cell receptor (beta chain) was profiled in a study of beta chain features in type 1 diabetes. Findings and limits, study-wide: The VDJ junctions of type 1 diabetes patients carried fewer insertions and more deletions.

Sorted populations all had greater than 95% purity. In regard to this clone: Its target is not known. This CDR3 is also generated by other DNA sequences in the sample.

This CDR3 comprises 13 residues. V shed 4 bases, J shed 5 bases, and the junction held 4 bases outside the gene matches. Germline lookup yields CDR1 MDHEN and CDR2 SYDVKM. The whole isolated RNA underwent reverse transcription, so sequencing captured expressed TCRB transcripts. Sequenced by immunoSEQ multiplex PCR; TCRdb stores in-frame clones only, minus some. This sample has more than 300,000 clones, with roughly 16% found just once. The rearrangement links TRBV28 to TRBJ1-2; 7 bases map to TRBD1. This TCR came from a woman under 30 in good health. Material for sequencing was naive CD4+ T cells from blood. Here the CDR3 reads CASSSGQEYGYTF. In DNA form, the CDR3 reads TGTGCCAGCAGTTCAGGACAGGAATATGGCTACACCTTC.